This T cell receptor beta chain was sequenced during a study of human T cells and chemical hapten exposure. Overall study context: Readings were taken at 6 days from patch tests that had applied 0.01% DPC to the upper back. Predominantly women, the patients had alopecia areata, totalis or universalis.

The CDR3 length is 19 residues. Germline V gene data show CDR1 as LGHDT and CDR2 as YNNKEL (reference sequence). Trimming removed 1 base at V and 0 bases at J, with 16 bases between. Time point meaning: patch test 1, 2 weeks after DPC sensitization. Stated treatment: therapeutic diphenylcyclopropenone sensitization with weekly scalp DPC. Blood was drawn before each patch test was applied. This clonotype was counted only a few times. Under the authors' procedure: The median was about 89,000 TCRs per sample, ranging 23,224 to 690,600. TCRdb recomputed calls from the RACE reads with MiXCR, one row per CDR3 protein. These V and J calls rely on TCRdb rather than the paper's analysis. Among 95,000 to 150,000 distinct CDR3 sequences listed, roughly 15% were seen once.

Material: whole blood, obtained in connection with sensitization to the hapten diphenylcyclopropenone (DPC). The sequence was collected from a young man with alopecia areata. Some clones in this sample may be carry-over from other donors' samples. This chain uses TRBV3-1 with TRBJ1-6; possible D gene TRBD1, 5 bases. CDR3 nucleotide sequence: TGTGCCAGCAGCCAAGCTTTCGTGTCAGGGAGCTCCTATAATTCACCCCTCCACTTT. It codes for CASSQAFVSGSSYNSPLHF.